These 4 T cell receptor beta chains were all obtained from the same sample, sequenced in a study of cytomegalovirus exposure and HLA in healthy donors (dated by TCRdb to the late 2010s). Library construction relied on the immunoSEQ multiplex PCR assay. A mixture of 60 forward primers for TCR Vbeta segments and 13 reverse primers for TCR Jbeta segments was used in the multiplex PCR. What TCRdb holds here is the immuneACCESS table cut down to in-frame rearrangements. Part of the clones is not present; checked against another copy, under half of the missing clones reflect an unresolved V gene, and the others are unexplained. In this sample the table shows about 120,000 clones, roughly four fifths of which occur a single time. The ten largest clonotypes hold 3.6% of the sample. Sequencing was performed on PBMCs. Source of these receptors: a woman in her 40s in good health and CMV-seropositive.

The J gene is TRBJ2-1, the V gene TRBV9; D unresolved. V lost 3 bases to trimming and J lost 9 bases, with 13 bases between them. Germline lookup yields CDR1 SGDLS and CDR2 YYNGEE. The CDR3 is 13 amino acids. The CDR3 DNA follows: TGTGCCAGCAGCGGGCATGTGGGCCGTGAGCAGTTCTTC. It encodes CASSGHVGREQFF.

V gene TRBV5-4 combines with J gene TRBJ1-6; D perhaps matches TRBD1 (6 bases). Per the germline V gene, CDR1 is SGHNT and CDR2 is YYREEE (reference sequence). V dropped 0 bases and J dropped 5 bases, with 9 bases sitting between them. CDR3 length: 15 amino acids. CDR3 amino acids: CASSLGQADNSPLHF. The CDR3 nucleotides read TGTGCCAGCAGCTTGGGACAGGCGGATAATTCACCCCTCCACTTT.

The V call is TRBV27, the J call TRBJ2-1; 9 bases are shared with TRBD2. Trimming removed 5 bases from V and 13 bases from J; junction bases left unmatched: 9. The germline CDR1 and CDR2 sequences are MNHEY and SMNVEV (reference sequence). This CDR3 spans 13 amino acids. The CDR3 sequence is CASSTGTSFPQFF. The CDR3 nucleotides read TGTGCCAGCAGTACCGGGACTAGCTTCCCCCAGTTCTTC.

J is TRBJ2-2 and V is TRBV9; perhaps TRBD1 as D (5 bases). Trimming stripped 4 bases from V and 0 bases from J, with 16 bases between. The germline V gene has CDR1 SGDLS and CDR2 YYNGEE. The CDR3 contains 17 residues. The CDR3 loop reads CASSTPQGRANTGELFF. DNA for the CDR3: TGTGCCAGCAGCACCCCTCAGGGCAGGGCGAACACCGGGGAGCTGTTTTTT.